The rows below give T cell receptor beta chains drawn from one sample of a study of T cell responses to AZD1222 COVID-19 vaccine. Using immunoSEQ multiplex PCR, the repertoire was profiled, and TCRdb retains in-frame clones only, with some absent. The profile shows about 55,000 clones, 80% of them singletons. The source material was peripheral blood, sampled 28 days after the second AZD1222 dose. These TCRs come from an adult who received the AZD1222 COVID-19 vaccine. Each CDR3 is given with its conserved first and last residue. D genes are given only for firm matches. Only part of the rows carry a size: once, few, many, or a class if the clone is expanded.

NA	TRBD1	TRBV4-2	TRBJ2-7	TGTGCCAGCAGCCAGGTTAGACAGGGCTCCTACGAGCAGTACTTC	CASSQVRQGSYEQYF
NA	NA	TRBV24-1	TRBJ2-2	TGTGCCTCAAAGGACAGCGCGAACACCGGGGAGCTGTTTTTT	CASKDSANTGELFF
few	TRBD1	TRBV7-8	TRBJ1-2	TGTGCCAGCACCGCCTCGGGACAGCCCATCTATGGCTACACCTTC	CASTASGQPIYGYTF
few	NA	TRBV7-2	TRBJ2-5	TGTGCCAGCAGCTTAGTCCTGGGATGGGAGACCCAGTACTTC	CASSLVLGWETQYF
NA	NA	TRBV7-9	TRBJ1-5	TGTGCCAGCAGCCCCCCCGGGACCGACGGCCAGCCCCAGCATTTT	CASSPPGTDGQPQHF
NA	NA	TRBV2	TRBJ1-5	TGTGCCAGCGGGGGAACTGGCAATCAGCCCCAGCATTTT	CASGGTGNQPQHF
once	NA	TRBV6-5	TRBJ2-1	TGTGCCAGCAGTTCAGGGGCTGGGAAGAATGAGCAGTTCTTC	CASSSGAGKNEQFF
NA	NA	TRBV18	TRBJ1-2	TGTGCCAGCTCACCACCGCAGGGGACTTACTATGGCTACACCTTC	CASSPPQGTYYGYTF
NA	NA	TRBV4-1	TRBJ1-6	TGCGCCAGCAGCCAGATAGGAACTCATAATTCACCCCTCCACTTT	CASSQIGTHNSPLHF
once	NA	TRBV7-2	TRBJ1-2	TGTGCCAGCAGCTCGGACACCTATGGCTACACCTTC	CASSSDTYGYTF
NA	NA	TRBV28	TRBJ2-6	TGTGCCAGCTCTGGGGCCAACGTCCTGACTTTC	CASSGANVLTF
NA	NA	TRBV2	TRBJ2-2	TGTGCCAGCAGTTCACAGAACACCGGGGAGCTGTTTTTT	CASSSQNTGELFF
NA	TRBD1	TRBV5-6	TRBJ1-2	TGTGCCAGCAGCTTACAGGGGGCGCAGGTCTTTGGCTACACCTTC	CASSLQGAQVFGYTF
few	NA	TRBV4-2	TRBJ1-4	TGTGCCAGCAGCCAAGATCAGAGGGAAAAACTGTTTTTT	CASSQDQREKLFF
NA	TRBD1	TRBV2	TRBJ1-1	TGTGCCAGCACCCACGAGGGGGCAAGGACTGAAGCTTTCTTT	CASTHEGARTEAFF
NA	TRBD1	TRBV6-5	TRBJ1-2	TGTGCCAGCAGTTACGGGACAGGGGGCTATGGCTACACCTTC	CASSYGTGGYGYTF
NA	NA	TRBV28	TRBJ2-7	TGTGCCAGCAGTTTAGGCCACGAGCAGTACTTC	CASSLGHEQYF
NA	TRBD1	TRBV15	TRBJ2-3	TGTGCCACCAGCAGACATCGGACAGGGGCCACAGATACGCAGTATTTT	CATSRHRTGATDTQYF
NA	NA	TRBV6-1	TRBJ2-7	TGTGCCAGCAGTGAAGCGCTTCTGGGGACGGGGAGCTCCTACGAGCAGTACTTC	CASSEALLGTGSSYEQYF
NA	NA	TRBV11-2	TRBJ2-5	TGTGCCAGCAGCTTAATGAAGGCCGGAGAGACCCAGTACTTC	CASSLMKAGETQYF
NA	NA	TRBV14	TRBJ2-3	TGTGCCAGCAGCCATCGAACCGGGACCCCCGTAGACACAGATACGCAGTATTTT	CASSHRTGTPVDTDTQYF
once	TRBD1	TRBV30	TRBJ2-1	TGTGCCTGGAGTCCATCAAGGACAGGGACCCCCGATGAGCAGTTCTTC	CAWSPSRTGTPDEQFF
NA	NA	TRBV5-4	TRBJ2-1	TGTGCCAGCAGCTCCCTAAATGAGCAGTTCTTC	CASSSLNEQFF
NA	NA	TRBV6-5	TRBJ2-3	TGTGCCAGCAGCGATCAGCTGGGCACAGATACGCAGTATTTT	CASSDQLGTDTQYF
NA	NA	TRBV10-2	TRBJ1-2	TGCGCCAGCAGCGACCCCGTTGGTAGTGGCTACACCTTC	CASSDPVGSGYTF
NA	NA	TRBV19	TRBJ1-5	TGTGCCAGTAGTATAGATCAAAGGAGCAATCAGCCCCAGCATTTT	CASSIDQRSNQPQHF
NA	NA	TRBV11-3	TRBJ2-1	TGTGCCAGCAGCATCGGGTACAATGAGCAGTTCTTC	CASSIGYNEQFF
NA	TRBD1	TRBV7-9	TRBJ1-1	TGTGCCAGCAGCCCCCCGGGACAGGGCGGTGAAGCTTTCTTT	CASSPPGQGGEAFF
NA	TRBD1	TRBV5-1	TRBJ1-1	TGCGCCAGCAGCTTAAACAGGGGGTCAACTGAAGCTTTCTTT	CASSLNRGSTEAFF
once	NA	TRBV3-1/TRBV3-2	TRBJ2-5	TGTGCCAGCAGCCCGGGACACGGGGTCGGGACCCAGTACTTC	CASSPGHGVGTQYF
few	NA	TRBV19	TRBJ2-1	TGTGCCAGTAGTGTGGAAATAGCGGCGTACAATGAGCAGTTCTTC	CASSVEIAAYNEQFF
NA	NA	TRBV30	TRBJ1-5	TGTGCCTGGAGTGGATCGGCCGGGGGAGGTCAGCCCCAGCATTTT	CAWSGSAGGGQPQHF
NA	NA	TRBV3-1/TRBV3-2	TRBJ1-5	TGTGCCAGCAGCCAAGATCATGGGGGGAGGCAGCCCCAGCATTTT	CASSQDHGGRQPQHF
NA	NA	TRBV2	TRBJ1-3	TGTGCCAGCAGTCTCTCTGGAAACACCATATATTTT	CASSLSGNTIYF
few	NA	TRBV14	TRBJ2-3	TGTGCCAGCAGCCCAAGGGGCTTAGCAGATACGCAGTATTTT	CASSPRGLADTQYF
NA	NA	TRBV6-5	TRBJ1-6	TGTGCCAGCAGTTCCACCACGGGTTCACCCCTCCACTTT	CASSSTTGSPLHF
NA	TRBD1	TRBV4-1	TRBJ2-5	TGCGCCAGCAGCCAAGAGACAGGGGGTGTTGAGACCCAGTACTTC	CASSQETGGVETQYF
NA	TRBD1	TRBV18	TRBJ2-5	TGTGCCAGCACGGGACAGGCAGAGCAAGAGACCCAGTACTTC	CASTGQAEQETQYF
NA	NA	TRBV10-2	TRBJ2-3	TGCGCCAGCAGTGATGGGGGGCTGAAAGATACGCAGTATTTT	CASSDGGLKDTQYF
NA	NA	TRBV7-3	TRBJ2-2	TGTGCCAGCAGCCCCGCAGGGAACACCGGGGAGCTGTTTTTT	CASSPAGNTGELFF
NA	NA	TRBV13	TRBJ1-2	TGTGCCAGCAGCTTAGATCCAGGGGTAGACTATGGCTACACCTTC	CASSLDPGVDYGYTF
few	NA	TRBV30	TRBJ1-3	TGTGCCTGGAGTTTTAGCTCTGGAAACACCATATATTTT	CAWSFSSGNTIYF
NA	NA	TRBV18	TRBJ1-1	TGTGCCAGCTCACCAGACCGTCAGGGATTCGGCGAAGCTTTCTTT	CASSPDRQGFGEAFF
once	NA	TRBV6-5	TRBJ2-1	TGTGCCAGCAGTACTGGACTACGGCAGTTCTTC	CASSTGLRQFF
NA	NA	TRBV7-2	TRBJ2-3	TGTGCCAGCAGCCACTGGGCAGCCAGCACAGATACGCAGTATTTT	CASSHWAASTDTQYF
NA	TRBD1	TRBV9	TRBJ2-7	TGTGCCAGCAGCCCTGGACAGGCGGCCTACGAGCAGTACTTC	CASSPGQAAYEQYF
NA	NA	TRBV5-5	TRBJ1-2	TGTGCCAGCAGCTTGTGGACGGTGGGGGACTATGGCTACACCTTC	CASSLWTVGDYGYTF
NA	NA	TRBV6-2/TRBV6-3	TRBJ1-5	TGTGCCAGCAGTTATTCGACAGCTATCAATCAGCCCCAGCATTTT	CASSYSTAINQPQHF
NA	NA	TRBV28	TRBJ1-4	TGTGCCAGCAGTTTCAGTAGGGGGGACGGAAAACTGTTTTTT	CASSFSRGDGKLFF
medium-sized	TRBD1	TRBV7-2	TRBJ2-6	TGTGCCAGTTTCAGGGGGCCCTACTCTGGGGCCAACGTCCTGACTTTC	CASFRGPYSGANVLTF
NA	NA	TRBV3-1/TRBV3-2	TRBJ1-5	TGTGCCAGCAGCCAGAGGGGGGGCAATCAGCCCCAGCATTTT	CASSQRGGNQPQHF